This passage covers 11 T cell receptor beta chains from one sample sequenced in a study of blood T cell repertoires in COVID-19. Measured with immunoSEQ multiplex PCR; TCRdb has only the in-frame clones, and not every one. The sample includes tens of thousands of clones, about 91% of them seen just once. Input material: peripheral blood. These receptors all stem from an older man with active or convalescent COVID-19.

The CDR3 is CASSLKVRDKSYEQYF. The CDR3 DNA reads as TGTGCCAGCAGCTTAAAGGTGAGGGACAAATCCTACGAGCAGTACTTC. V gene TRBV7-4 combines with J gene TRBJ2-7; a weak D match, TRBD1 (6 bases). Germline V gene lookup returns CDR1 SGHVT and CDR2 SQSDAQ. This CDR3 spans 16 amino acids. V lost 2 bases to trimming and J lost 1 base, with 15 bases between them.

This clone has just one count. The chain links TRBV19 to TRBJ1-5; 7 nucleotides agree with TRBD1. Germline V gene data show CDR1 as LNHDA and CDR2 as SQIVND (reference sequence). The CDR3 has 13 residues. Losses at the gene ends were 6 bases for V and 5 bases for J; bases not matched to a gene: 4. CDR3 DNA: TGTGCCAGTAGCACAGGGGCGTATCAGCCCCAGCATTTT. Its translation: CASSTGAYQPQHF.

The chain combines TRBV11-3 with TRBJ2-1; 10 nucleotides agree with TRBD2. This CDR3 region has 15 residues. CDR1 is SGHNT, CDR2 YENEEA, per germline. The junction had 5 bases not matched to a gene; V was cut back by 5 bases and J by 4 bases. DNA of the CDR3: TGTGCCAGCAGCCTTCATAGCGGGGGGTACAATGAGCAGTTCTTC. Protein product: CASSLHSGGYNEQFF.

The genes are TRBV7-3 and TRBJ1-6; a possible D gene is TRBD1 (5 bases). Germline lookup yields CDR1 SGHTA and CDR2 FQGTGA. V was shortened by 1 base and J by 7 bases, with 14 bases between the two germline ends. This CDR3 is built from 16 residues. This CDR3 reads CASSLRPGWQNSPLHF. The DNA for the CDR3 is TGTGCCAGCAGCTTAAGGCCAGGGTGGCAAAATTCACCCCTCCACTTT. The complete variable domain, with remaining parts taken from reference TRBV7-3 and TRBJ1-6, reads GAGVSQTPSNKVTEKGKYVELRCDPISGHTALYWYRQSLGQGPEFLIYFQGTGAADDSGLPNDRFFAVRPEGSVSTLKIQRTERGDSAVYLCASSLRPGWQNSPLHFGNGTRLTVT.

The chain has TRBV5-4 and TRBJ2-1, with 8 bases lining up with TRBD2. Trimming removed 2 bases from V and 4 bases from J; junction bases left unmatched: 2. This CDR3 comprises 14 residues. CDR1 is SGHNT and CDR2 is YYREEE in the germline V gene (reference sequence). The CDR3 here is CASSFGGEYNEQFF. The CDR3 bases are TGTGCCAGCAGCTTCGGGGGGGAATACAATGAGCAGTTCTTC.

Points on this clone: Germline and junction disagree at one end, which may indicate a read error. V is TRBV6-5 and J is TRBJ1-6; D remains unclear. This CDR3 has 14 residues. The germline V gene has CDR1 MNHEY and CDR2 SVGAGI. The CDR3 DNA follows: TGTGCCAGCAGATACTATGTTTCCTATTCACCCCTCCACTTT. Amino acid sequence: CASRYYVSYSPLHF.

This clone was found once. The V and J genes are TRBV30 and TRBJ2-2; 8 bases line up with TRBD1. CDR1 is GTSNPN, CDR2 SVGIG, per germline (reference sequence). Unmatched junction bases numbered 7, after V lost 4 bases and J lost 3 bases. The CDR3 is 15 amino acids. CDR3 amino acids: CAWKSPDRDTGELFF. CDR3 bases: TGTGCCTGGAAATCACCGGACAGGGACACCGGGGAGCTGTTTTTT.

The chain joins TRBV19 to TRBJ1-6; tentative D call: TRBD1 (5 bases). The germline gives CDR1 LNHDA, CDR2 SQIVND (reference sequence). V was cut by 3 bases and J by 7 bases, with 10 bases left in between. This CDR3 is built from 14 residues. The CDR3 spells CASSIGQGNSPLHF. CDR3 DNA sequence: TGTGCCAGTAGTATTGGGCAGGGAAATTCACCCCTCCACTTT.

This sequence joins TRBV12-3 or TRBV12-4 and TRBJ1-1; 9 bases map to TRBD1. The ends lost 5 bases at V and 11 bases at J; junction bases unmatched: 9. The CDR3 sequence is 13 residues long. CDR3 loop: CASSNRDRVSAFF. Written as DNA, the CDR3 is TGTGCCAGCAGTAACCGGGACAGGGTATCGGCTTTCTTT.

This chain links TRBV24-1 with TRBJ1-2, with TRBD1 identical over 9 bases. After removal of 4 bases from V and 8 bases from J, the junction contained 4 bases not matched to a gene. The germline CDR1 and CDR2 sequences are KGHDR and SFDVKD. This CDR3 has 13 residues. This CDR3 is CATSDRTGVGYTF. Here the CDR3 DNA reads TGTGCCACCAGTGACCGGACAGGGGTCGGCTACACCTTC.

In this sample, this clone turned up once. The chain employs TRBV25-1 and TRBJ1-1, with TRBD1 matching 8 bases. Germline CDR1 and CDR2: MGHDK and SYGVNS. J gave up 5 bases and V 3 bases, and 8 bases lay outside the gene matches. The CDR3 is made up of 15 amino acids. CDR3 region: CASSEADRDYTEAFF. The CDR3 DNA sequence: TGTGCCAGCAGTGAGGCGGACAGGGATTATACTGAAGCTTTCTTT. The whole variable domain, filled in from reference TRBV25-1 and TRBJ1-1, reads EADIYQTPRYLVIGTGKKITLECSQTMGHDKMYWYQQDPGMELHLIHYSYGVNSTEKGDLSSESTVSRIRTEHFPLTLESARPSHTSQYLCASSEADRDYTEAFFGQGTRLTVV.